This T cell receptor beta chain was captured in a study of T cell responses to AZD1222 COVID-19 vaccine. Profiled with immunoSEQ multiplex PCR; TCRdb holds only in-frame clones, not every one. The sample carries 150,000 to 200,000 clones, over 90% recorded once. Note on this clone: What it recognizes is unknown.

Study-wide results and caveats: Increases in Spike-specific TCR breadth and depth were seen after two AZD1222 doses.

The sequence was collected from an adult in good health. The sample was peripheral blood, taken on day 0 of AZD1222 vaccination.

The CDR3 coding sequence is TGCGCCAGCAGCCAAGGCAGGGGACAGGGGTTGAAGAGTCAGCCCCAGCATTTT. It encodes CASSQGRGQGLKSQPQHF. The chain combines TRBV4-1 with TRBJ1-5, with 10 bases matching TRBD1. From germline, CDR1 is MGHRA and CDR2 YSYEKL. There are 18 residues in the CDR3. V lost 1 base and J lost 6; bases outside the gene matches: 12.